This T cell receptor (beta chain) stems from a study of T cells and Merkel cell carcinoma outcomes. V was clipped by 4 bases and J by 3 bases, with 19 bases between them. CDR1 is MNHEY, CDR2 SMNVEV, per germline (reference sequence). This CDR3 region has 16 residues. Clones were sequenced by immunoSEQ multiplex PCR, and TCRdb holds only the in-frame ones, with some missing. The table lists 3,600 or so clones, around 92% of them singletons, with nearly 2% in the top ten. The specimen sequenced was tumor tissue from Merkel cell carcinoma. This chain links TRBV27 with TRBJ2-7; D is possibly TRBD1 or TRBD2 (5 bases each). The clonotype was recovered from a human donor with Merkel cell carcinoma. The CDR3 reads CASSSLSAGRHYEQYF. CDR3 in DNA: TGTGCCAGCAGTTCGTTATCGGCAGGGAGACACTACGAGCAGTACTTC.